Sequencing of this TCR beta chain was carried out in a study of identical twins. General study findings and limits: Out-of-frame sharing of TCR alpha in monozygotic twins was underestimated by models.

J gave up 7 bases and V 4 bases, and 8 bases lay outside the gene matches. Germline CDR1 reads SGHVS; CDR2 reads FQNEAQ. The CDR3 loop spans 15 amino acids. This clonotype was picked up a small number of times. As yet, its antigen is unknown. It was template switching that added a universal primer site, and there were unique molecular identifiers on the cDNA. TCRdb passed the 5' RACE reads through MiXCR, listing each CDR3 protein once. There are under 900,000 distinct CDR3 sequences in the sample; about 20% occur only once, and 10% to 15% lies in the top ten. In addition, the sample was reused for a study of T cells expressing NK-cell markers.

The sequence came from a woman aged 18-35 years in good health. Sequenced material: PBMCs. The chain recombines TRBV7-8 with TRBJ2-1; 9 bases agree with TRBD2. CDR3 protein: CASSYASGTWNEQFF. The CDR3 DNA is TGTGCCAGCAGCTATGCTAGCGGGACGTGGAATGAGCAGTTCTTC.